This TCR beta chain stems from a study of blood T cells in healthy people across ages. General study points: Among long-lived donors, naive CD4+ cells were more numerous and diversity higher than in aged donors.

Sample-barcoded 5' priming and a J-beta primer mix drove a second PCR of roughly 6 to 12 cycles. At least 2.5 million CDR3-containing paired-end reads were obtained per sample. TCRdb fed the 5' RACE reads into MiXCR, producing one record per CDR3 protein. The table lists some 640,000 distinct CDR3 sequences, approximately 30% of them singletons, with roughly 14% in the top ten. J lost 5 bases, V lost 0 bases, and 11 bases had no gene match. CDR1 and CDR2 (germline): SGHRS, YFSETQ. The CDR3 contains 17 residues. This clonotype was seen at least ten times. What it binds is not known. Healthy Caucasian individuals from Russia aged about 6 to 100 served as donors. At least 7 million PBMCs were isolated per sample.

The rearrangement uses TRBV5-1 and TRBJ2-7; TRBD1 matches at 10 bases. Sequencing was performed on blood. The receptor's source is a woman older than 75 in good health. The chain's CDR3 is CASSLDPTGTGVNEQYF. CDR3 coding DNA: TGCGCCAGCAGCTTGGATCCCACCGGGACAGGGGTCAACGAGCAGTACTTC.